The rows below give T cell receptor beta chains drawn from one sample of a study of blood T cells in healthy people across ages. MiXCR, applied by TCRdb to the 5' RACE reads, yields one record per CDR3 protein. The repertoire holds some 1.5 million distinct CDR3 sequences, with approximately 43% as singletons. The sequenced material came from blood. All receptors come from a woman between 18 and 29 years old in good health. CDR3s include the opening cysteine and the closing phenylalanine or tryptophan. A D gene is named only where the DNA matches it firmly. Clone size is given for some rows only: seen once, a few or many times, or a class if the clone is expanded.

TRBJ2-4	-	TRBV6-2/TRBV6-3	TRBD2	CASSYSTVAGGPMVNIQYF	TGTGCCAGCAGTTACTCGACAGTAGCGGGAGGGCCAATGGTAAACATTCAGTACTTC
TRBJ2-3	-	TRBV28	TRBD2	CASSSRGVPSDTQYF	TGTGCCAGCAGTTCACGGGGGGTCCCTTCAGATACGCAGTATTTT
TRBJ1-1	-	TRBV6-5	-	CASSYKTGRSAEAFF	TGTGCCAGCAGTTATAAAACGGGGAGGAGCGCTGAAGCTTTCTTT
TRBJ2-1	few	TRBV4-3	-	CASSQDGGNEQFF	TGCGCCAGCAGCCAAGATGGGGGGAATGAGCAGTTCTTC
TRBJ2-1	few	TRBV4-3	-	CASSQDRHIYNEQFF	TGCGCCAGCAGCCAAGATCGGCATATCTACAATGAGCAGTTCTTC
TRBJ2-3	few	TRBV20-1	-	CSASPQTNTDTQYF	TGCAGTGCTAGCCCCCAGACTAACACAGATACGCAGTATTTT
TRBJ2-1	once	TRBV5-1	-	CANSLTRDEQFF	TGCGCCAACAGCCTCACAAGGGATGAGCAGTTCTTC
TRBJ2-7	-	TRBV4-3	TRBD2	CASSQAAGDSYEQYF	TGCGCCAGCAGCCAAGCTGCGGGGGACTCCTACGAGCAGTACTTC
TRBJ2-1	-	TRBV6-2/TRBV6-3	TRBD2	CASSSHSGGSYNEQFF	TGTGCCAGCAGTTCCCATAGCGGGGGCTCCTACAATGAGCAGTTCTTC
TRBJ1-2	-	TRBV20-1	-	CSARRGSEGYTF	TGCAGTGCTAGAAGGGGAAGTGAGGGCTACACCTTC
TRBJ1-1	many	TRBV5-1	-	CASSFDGLNTEAFF	TGCGCCAGCAGCTTTGACGGACTGAACACTGAAGCTTTCTTT
TRBJ1-1	-	TRBV4-3	TRBD1	CASSQERGQVLTTEAFF	TGCGCCAGCAGCCAAGAACGGGGACAGGTACTAACCACTGAAGCTTTCTTT
TRBJ2-7	many	TRBV9	TRBD1	CASSVGDRVPYEQYF	TGTGCCAGCAGCGTAGGGGACAGGGTGCCCTACGAGCAGTACTTC
TRBJ2-1	-	TRBV20-1	TRBD2	CSARDGTSYGEQFF	TGCAGTGCTAGAGATGGGACTAGTTACGGTGAGCAGTTCTTC
TRBJ2-1	-	TRBV12-3/TRBV12-4	TRBD2	CASIQSIGRAMNEQFF	TGTGCCAGCATTCAGAGTATCGGGAGGGCCATGAATGAGCAGTTCTTC
TRBJ2-7	-	TRBV12-3/TRBV12-4	-	CASSPLRDTTYNEQYF	TGTGCCAGCAGTCCTCTAAGGGACACGACTTACAATGAGCAGTACTTC
TRBJ1-1	-	TRBV7-3	-	CASSAWTDTEAFF	TGTGCCAGCAGCGCCTGGACAGACACTGAAGCTTTCTTT
TRBJ1-2	-	TRBV28	-	CASSFGGGQPYYDYTF	TGTGCCAGCAGTTTTGGGGGGGGACAACCCTACTATGACTACACCTTC
TRBJ1-4	-	TRBV12-3/TRBV12-4	-	CASGLGANEKLFF	TGTGCCAGCGGGTTGGGTGCTAATGAAAAACTGTTTTTT
TRBJ1-6	many	TRBV7-9	-	CASPPEGGSYNSPLHF	TGTGCCAGCCCACCTGAAGGGGGCTCCTATAATTCACCCCTCCACTTT
TRBJ1-5	-	TRBV6-2/TRBV6-3	-	CASRTPWGNQPQHF	TGTGCCAGCAGGACCCCGTGGGGCAATCAGCCCCAGCATTTT
TRBJ2-1	-	TRBV6-2/TRBV6-3	-	CASGDREGIFNEQFF	TGTGCCAGCGGGGACCGGGAAGGTATTTTCAATGAGCAGTTCTTC
TRBJ2-7	-	TRBV29-1	TRBD2	CSVGDYDYEQYF	TGCAGCGTGGGGGACTACGACTACGAGCAGTACTTC
TRBJ1-4	few	TRBV5-6	-	CASSFMAKANEKLFF	TGTGCCAGCAGCTTTATGGCGAAGGCTAATGAAAAACTGTTTTTT
TRBJ2-3	few	TRBV6-1	TRBD1	CASSFRDRGGTDTQYF	TGTGCCAGCAGTTTCCGGGACAGGGGCGGCACAGATACGCAGTATTTT
TRBJ1-6	few	TRBV20-1	TRBD1	CSAREPGGSTSPLHF	TGCAGTGCTAGAGAGCCAGGGGGTAGTACATCACCCCTCCACTTT
TRBJ1-2	few	TRBV7-2	TRBD1	CASSLEGASGSGYTF	TGTGCCAGCAGCTTAGAGGGGGCTTCTGGCTCTGGCTACACCTTC
TRBJ2-7	-	TRBV12-3/TRBV12-4	-	CASSPTGTGEQYF	TGTGCCAGCAGTCCCACAGGGACGGGGGAGCAGTACTTC
TRBJ2-3	few	TRBV2	TRBD2	CASSDLRLAGAIDTQYF	TGTGCCAGCAGTGACCTAAGACTAGCGGGAGCGATAGATACGCAGTATTTT
TRBJ2-7	-	TRBV11-2	-	CASSLDIGPYEQYF	TGTGCCAGCAGCCTAGACATAGGGCCCTACGAGCAGTACTTC
TRBJ1-1	-	TRBV12-3/TRBV12-4	-	CASSPTAMPLNTEAFF	TGTGCCAGCAGTCCAACGGCTATGCCTTTGAACACTGAAGCTTTCTTT